These 4 T cell receptor beta chains came from one sample sequenced in a study of blood T cell repertoires in COVID-19. Sequencing was performed with immunoSEQ multiplex PCR; in TCRdb, only in-frame clones are kept and a portion is missing. The sample lists under 250,000 clones, around 80% occurring once. Source material: peripheral blood. The origin of the receptors is a woman aged 60 to 75 who had recovered from COVID-19.

The V gene is TRBV4-1, the J gene TRBJ1-2; 7 bases agree with TRBD1. CDR3 size: 15 residues. With V trimmed by 0 bases and J by 2 bases, 3 bases remained unmatched. Germline V CDR1 and CDR2: MGHRA, YSYEKL. The CDR3 DNA follows: TGCGCCAGCAGCCAAGATCGGGACAGAAACTATGGCTACACCTTC. Translating it yields CASSQDRDRNYGYTF.

In its sample, this clone was seen once. The J gene is TRBJ1-6, the V gene TRBV19; 7 bases are shared with TRBD1. The CDR3 contains 14 residues. V lost 5 bases to trimming and J lost 5 bases; unmatched junction nucleotides: 3. The V gene's germline CDR1 is LNHDA and CDR2 SQIVND (reference sequence). CDR3 loop: CASSGTEDNSPLHF. In DNA form, the CDR3 reads TGTGCCAGTAGTGGGACAGAAGATAATTCACCCCTCCACTTT.

This chain connects TRBV10-3 to TRBJ1-2; TRBD1 matches at 9 bases. Trimming removed 6 bases from V and 1 base from J; junction bases left unmatched: 6. This CDR3 contains 15 residues. Germline V lookup: CDR1 ENHRY, CDR2 SYGVKD. In DNA form, the CDR3 reads TGTGCCATCAGGTCCGGGACAGGGCTTAACTATGGCTACACCTTC. Translated: CAIRSGTGLNYGYTF.

The chain has TRBV11-3 and TRBJ2-1; D is perhaps TRBD2 (6 bases). V lost 4 bases and J lost 3, with 10 bases in between. Germline CDR1 SGHNT, CDR2 YENEEA. The CDR3 extends over 14 amino acids. The CDR3 bases are TGTGCCAGCAGCTCCGGCGGGGTCTACAATGAGCAGTTCTTC. Translating it yields CASSSGGVYNEQFF.